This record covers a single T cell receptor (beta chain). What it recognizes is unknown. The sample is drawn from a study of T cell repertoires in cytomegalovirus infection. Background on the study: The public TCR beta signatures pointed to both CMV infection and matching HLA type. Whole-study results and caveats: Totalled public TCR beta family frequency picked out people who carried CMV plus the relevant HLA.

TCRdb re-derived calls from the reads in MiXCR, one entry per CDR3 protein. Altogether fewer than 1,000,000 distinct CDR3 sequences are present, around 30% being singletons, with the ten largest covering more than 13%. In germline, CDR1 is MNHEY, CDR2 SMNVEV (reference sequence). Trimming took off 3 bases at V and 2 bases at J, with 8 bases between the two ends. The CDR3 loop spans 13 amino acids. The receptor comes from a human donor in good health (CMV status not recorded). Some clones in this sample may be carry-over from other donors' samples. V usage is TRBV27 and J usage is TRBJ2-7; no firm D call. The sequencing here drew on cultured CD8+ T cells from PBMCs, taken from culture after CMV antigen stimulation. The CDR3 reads CASSLDGTYEQYF. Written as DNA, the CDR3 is TGTGCCAGCAGTTTGGACGGAACCTACGAGCAGTACTTC.